A selection of T cell receptor beta chains follows, all from one sample in a study of response to subunit inactivated influenza vaccine. TCRdb fed the RT-PCR reads into MiXCR, producing one record per CDR3 protein. The sample consists of 700,000 to 800,000 distinct CDR3 sequences, around a sixth of them appearing once. The input for sequencing was PBMCs from blood, taken 5 days after vaccination. The receptors come from a man aged 50 to 60 who received an inactivated influenza vaccine. The CDR3 runs from the conserved cysteine through the conserved F or W. D genes are given only for firm matches. Rows may omit the clone size; those that give it use once, few, many or a size class.

d_gene: TRBD1
j_gene: TRBJ2-7
v_gene: TRBV9
abundance: few
CDR3aa: CASSVEGQGYEQYF
CDR3nt: TGTGCCAGCAGCGTAGAGGGACAGGGCTACGAGCAGTACTTC

d_gene: NA
j_gene: TRBJ1-5
v_gene: TRBV20-1
abundance: few
CDR3aa: CSARDPYRNQPQHF
CDR3nt: TGCAGTGCTAGAGATCCCTACCGAAATCAGCCCCAGCATTTT

d_gene: NA
j_gene: TRBJ2-7
v_gene: TRBV20-1
abundance: NA
CDR3aa: CSEQGRGGDEQYF
CDR3nt: TGCAGTGAGCAGGGGAGGGGAGGGGACGAGCAGTACTTC

d_gene: NA
j_gene: TRBJ2-7
v_gene: TRBV28
abundance: few
CDR3aa: CASQFSSYEQYF
CDR3nt: TGTGCCTCCCAGTTTTCCTCCTACGAGCAGTACTTC

d_gene: TRBD2
j_gene: TRBJ2-5
v_gene: TRBV7-9
abundance: NA
CDR3aa: CASSLGVAGKETQYF
CDR3nt: TGTGCCAGCAGCTTAGGTGTAGCGGGAAAGGAGACCCAGTACTTC

d_gene: TRBD1
j_gene: TRBJ2-7
v_gene: TRBV18
abundance: few
CDR3aa: CASSKDRGGGEQYF
CDR3nt: TGTGCCAGCTCAAAGGACAGGGGAGGAGGAGAGCAGTACTTC

d_gene: TRBD1
j_gene: TRBJ2-3
v_gene: TRBV29-1
abundance: few
CDR3aa: CSVASPGTGGPDTQYF
CDR3nt: TGCAGCGTTGCGAGTCCCGGGACAGGGGGCCCAGATACGCAGTATTTT

d_gene: TRBD2
j_gene: TRBJ2-1
v_gene: TRBV12-3/TRBV12-4
abundance: few
CDR3aa: CASSYRGRAWDEQFF
CDR3nt: TGTGCCAGCAGTTACCGCGGGAGGGCCTGGGATGAGCAGTTCTTC

d_gene: TRBD1
j_gene: TRBJ2-2
v_gene: TRBV20-1
abundance: few
CDR3aa: CSARPLDRDTGELFF
CDR3nt: TGCAGTGCTAGGCCCTTAGACAGGGACACCGGGGAGCTGTTTTTT

d_gene: NA
j_gene: TRBJ2-5
v_gene: TRBV2
abundance: NA
CDR3aa: CASKRVPSETQYF
CDR3nt: TGTGCCAGCAAGAGGGTCCCGTCAGAGACCCAGTACTTC

d_gene: TRBD2
j_gene: TRBJ2-1
v_gene: TRBV10-3
abundance: NA
CDR3aa: CAISATGTSGRSYNEQFF
CDR3nt: TGTGCCATCAGTGCCACCGGGACTAGCGGGCGCTCCTACAATGAGCAGTTCTTC

d_gene: NA
j_gene: TRBJ2-7
v_gene: TRBV12-3/TRBV12-4
abundance: NA
CDR3aa: CASSSPTRFGSYEQYF
CDR3nt: TGTGCCAGCAGTTCACCAACCAGATTTGGCTCCTACGAGCAGTACTTC

d_gene: NA
j_gene: TRBJ2-5
v_gene: TRBV5-6
abundance: few
CDR3aa: CASSPKPGHEYQETQYF
CDR3nt: TGTGCCAGCAGCCCCAAACCGGGACACGAGTACCAAGAGACCCAGTACTTC

d_gene: NA
j_gene: TRBJ2-1
v_gene: TRBV20-1
abundance: NA
CDR3aa: CSAINSGGKYNEQFF
CDR3nt: TGCAGTGCTATCAATTCTGGCGGGAAGTACAATGAGCAGTTCTTC

d_gene: NA
j_gene: TRBJ1-1
v_gene: TRBV5-1
abundance: NA
CDR3aa: CASRSEGEAFF
CDR3nt: TGCGCCAGCAGGAGCGAGGGTGAAGCTTTCTTT

d_gene: NA
j_gene: TRBJ1-5
v_gene: TRBV4-1
abundance: NA
CDR3aa: CASSHINQPQHF
CDR3nt: TGCGCCAGCAGCCACATAAATCAGCCCCAGCATTTT